This T cell receptor (beta chain) comes out of a study of blood T cells in healthy people across ages (dated by TCRdb to 2013 to 2016). Concerning the study at large: Template switching captured roughly one uniquely barcoded TCR beta cDNA molecule per two T cells in model experiments. To avoid experimental bias, donors of different ages were distributed randomly across sequencing lanes. The study measured age-related changes in TCR beta repertoire diversity using deep sequencing normalized with unique cDNA molecular identifiers. The donors were split into four age groups: young (average about 16 years), middle-aged (39), aged (more than 60) and long-lived (roughly 80). For two donors (one aged 18 to 29 and one aged 80 or older), the study analyzed two additional independent replicas of 1 million unique cDNA reads from the same blood draw. The paper as a whole reports these results and caveats: As age increased, observed TCR beta diversity per million T cells dropped in a roughly linear way, and a significant reduction was already evident by age around 41. The percentage of naive T cells measured by flow cytometry correlated strongly with observed TCR beta diversity. Total diversity estimates from one million sequenced T cells were considered lower bounds and underestimates. Because the CMV infection status of the donors was unknown, age-related changes in expanded clonotypes may potentially have been confounded. The long-lived group showed more naive CD4+ T cells, fewer expanded clones and increased TCR diversity than the aged group, suggesting age selection. Since profiling was done on bulk unsorted PBMCs, naive and antigen-experienced compartments could not be conclusively compared.

The library relied on 5' RACE. The sequencing machine was an Illumina HiSeq 2500. A second PCR of roughly 6 to 11 cycles was run with a J-beta primer mix and a sample-barcoded 5' primer. A template-switch 5' adaptor carrying 12 random nucleotides introduced a unique molecular identifier onto each TCR beta cDNA molecule. Each sample yielded at least 3 million CDR3-containing paired-end reads. First-strand cDNA was synthesized from all RNA with the Mint cDNA synthesis kit, primed by a TRBC-specific oligonucleotide. Following uracil-DNA glycosylase treatment, all cDNA underwent a first 18-cycle PCR with the universal primers M1SS and BC2_uni_R. The published analysis was carried out like this. Normalization of each sample was performed by random selection of 1 million high-quality reads, each carrying a distinct molecular identifier. Instead of being binned into consensus sequences, reads that shared molecular identifiers were thrown out. CDR3 identification, clonotype clustering and error correction used MiTCR with a Q25 quality threshold and the strictest error-elimination algorithm. A nonparametric unseen species model using Euler transformation provided a lower-bound estimate of total TCR beta diversity. TCRdb reworked the public reads: Q25 trimming with fastp, MiXCR clone assembly, productive beta chains retained. Rows are combined by CDR3 protein, so each entry shows the most common genes and DNA. These V and J calls derive from TCRdb rather than the authors' analysis. The sample table shows about 1.8 million distinct CDR3 sequences, and around half are seen once. Roughly 2.1% of the sample lies in the top ten.

The germline ends are 16 bases apart after V is trimmed by 0 bases and J by 8 bases. The CDR3 goes from the cysteine to the phenylalanine over 15 residues. The kept DNA is CDR3 alone, 45 bases in frame from the first base. The germline V gene (reference sequence) specifies LGHDT as CDR1 and YNNKEL as CDR2. Donors were a few dozen systemically healthy Caucasian individuals from Russia aged roughly 6 to 100 years. Approximately 9 milliliters of peripheral blood were collected from each donor into EDTA-treated Vacutainer tubes. Ficoll-Paque density-gradient centrifugation was used to isolate PBMCs, with at least 7 million per sample. Total RNA was extracted from PBMCs with Trizol reagent, with at least 6 micrograms obtained per sample. Naive CD45RAhigh/CD27high T cell percentages were measured by flow cytometry on a PBMC aliquot from every donor. A remark on this clonotype: Its antigen remains unidentified. Within one base of it there is no much larger clone, and no base qualities were kept.

The chain uses TRBV3-1 and TRBJ1-2; the D gene assignment is ambiguous. Sequencing used blood. This clonotype originated in a woman aged 40 to 50 in good health. The CDR3 protein: CASSQEVQALRGYTF. The DNA reads TGTGCCAGCAGCCAAGAAGTTCAGGCACTGAGGGGCTACACCTTC.